One sample yielded the 17 T cell receptor beta chains listed below, sequenced in a study of blood T cell repertoires in COVID-19. Using immunoSEQ multiplex PCR, the repertoire was profiled, and TCRdb retains in-frame clones only, with some absent. The sample lists approximately 200,000 clones; 65% to 90% were seen once. Sequencing input: peripheral blood. The receptor set was obtained from a woman between 45 and 65 years old with acute or convalescent COVID-19.

The CDR3 loop is CASSDPERSSYEQYF. The CDR3 DNA sequence: TGCGCCAGCAGTGATCCCGAGAGGAGCTCCTACGAGCAGTACTTC. The genes are TRBV10-2 and TRBJ2-7; no clear D. The V end lost 3 bases, the J end lost 0 bases, and 12 bases lay between the germline ends. Germline CDR1 reads WSHSY; CDR2 reads SAAADI. This CDR3 has 15 residues.

This clone was recorded once. The J gene is TRBJ1-2, the V gene TRBV7-9; D might be TRBD1 (6 bases). The CDR3 length is 12 residues. With 0 bases removed from V and 8 bases from J, the gap between germline ends came to 7 bases. In germline, CDR1 is SEHNR, CDR2 FQNEAQ (reference sequence). The CDR3 spells CASSLAGQGYTF. As DNA, the CDR3 is TGTGCCAGCAGCTTAGCAGGACAGGGCTACACCTTC.

This clone was seen just once. The chain recombines TRBV19 with TRBJ1-5; D gene uncertain. CDR1 is LNHDA and CDR2 is SQIVND in the germline V gene (reference sequence). V lost 3 bases, J lost 2 bases, and 5 bases lay in between. The CDR3 totals 13 residues. The DNA for the CDR3 is TGTGCCAGTAGTATTGGAGGCAATCAGCCCCAGCATTTT. Translating it yields CASSIGGNQPQHF.

The chain links TRBV7-2 to TRBJ2-1; 11 bases fit TRBD2. J was trimmed by 5 bases and V by 4 bases; bases with no gene match: 7. The CDR3 is 16 amino acids. Germline assignment: CDR1 SGHTA and CDR2 FQGNSA. CDR3 nucleotides: TGTGCCAGCAGCTCATATCTAGCGGGAGGAAACAATGAGCAGTTCTTC. Translating gives CASSSYLAGGNNEQFF.

This chain joins TRBV6-1 and TRBJ1-5; D is unresolved. Trimming took 2 bases from V and 0 from J, leaving 8 bases between them. This CDR3 has 15 amino acids. CDR1 is MNHNS, CDR2 SASEGT, per germline. In DNA, the CDR3 is TGTGCCAGCAGTGAAAACAGACCTAGCAATCAGCCCCAGCATTTT. This encodes CASSENRPSNQPQHF.

V is TRBV12-3 or TRBV12-4 and J is TRBJ2-1, with no clear D. Trimming stripped 4 bases from V and 9 bases from J, with 10 bases between. The CDR3 has 12 residues. The CDR3 region has the DNA TGTGCCAGCAGTTCAGGCTTAGGTGAGCAGTTCTTC. This sequence encodes CASSSGLGEQFF.

This chain joins TRBV6-2 or TRBV6-3 and TRBJ1-1; D uncertain. There are 13 residues in the CDR3. Germline lookup yields CDR1 MNHEY and CDR2 SVGEGT. V gave up 2 bases and J gave up 8 bases, with 12 bases separating them. CDR3 residues: CASSYVRTSEAFF. CDR3 coding DNA: TGTGCCAGCAGTTACGTCCGAACTAGCGAAGCTTTCTTT.

The rearrangement links TRBV14 to TRBJ1-5; 10 nucleotides agree with TRBD1. J gave up 0 bases and V 8 bases, and 10 bases lay outside the gene matches. The V gene's germline CDR1 is SGHDN and CDR2 FVKESK. This CDR3 region has 17 residues. CDR3 nucleotide sequence: TGTGCCAGCGGGGGATCCGGGACAGGGGATAGCAATCAGCCCCAGCATTTT. This codes for CASGGSGTGDSNQPQHF. The whole variable domain, filled in from reference TRBV14 and TRBJ1-5, reads EAGVTQFPSHSVIEKGQTVTLRCDPISGHDNLYWYRRVMGKEIKFLLHFVKESKQDESGMPNNRFLAERTGGTYSTLKVQPAELEDSGVYFCASGGSGTGDSNQPQHFGDGTRLSIL.

The chain uses TRBV5-1 and TRBJ2-1, with 16 bases lining up with TRBD2. V was pared by 3 bases and J by 6 bases, with 9 bases of the junction left unmatched. Germline assignment: CDR1 SGHRS and CDR2 YFSETQ. This CDR3 spans 18 amino acids. CDR3 coding DNA: TGCGCCAGCAGCTCGGGACTAGCGGGGGGGCCCGGGGTCAATGAGCAGTTCTTC. It encodes CASSSGLAGGPGVNEQFF.

The V call is TRBV12-2, the J call TRBJ1-4; the tabulated D call, TRBD1, remains unverified against the DNA. TRBV12-2 is shown as a pseudogene. The CDR3 is made up of 14 amino acids. CDR3 in amino acids: CASRTPGASDKLFF. CDR3 DNA: TGTGCAAGTCGTACACCAGGGGCGAGCGACAAACTGTTTTTT.

The chain employs TRBV10-3 and TRBJ2-5; tentatively, D is TRBD1 (6 bases). Germline V gene lookup returns CDR1 ENHRY and CDR2 SYGVKD. The CDR3 is 13 residues long. Trimming cost V 10 bases and J 5 bases, with 17 bases left between them. The CDR3 nucleotides read TGTGCCACTAGCCTAGGACAGTTGGAGACCCAGTACTTC. It codes for CATSLGQLETQYF.

The V and J genes are TRBV24-1 and TRBJ2-1; TRBD1 aligns across 9 bases. CDR1 is KGHDR, CDR2 SFDVKD, per germline. CDR3 length equals 15 residues. V shed 3 bases and J 3 bases; nucleotides not matched to a gene: 2. Written as DNA, the CDR3 is TGTGCCACCAGTGATCACAGGGGGCTCTACAATGAGCAGTTCTTC. Its protein product is CATSDHRGLYNEQFF.

The chain recombines TRBV19 with TRBJ2-7; TRBD2 is a possible D gene (6 bases). The CDR3 covers 15 residues. With 1 base removed from V and 3 bases from J, the gap between germline ends came to 13 bases. Germline V CDR1 and CDR2: LNHDA, SQIVND (reference sequence). CDR3 bases: TGTGCCAGTAGTATAGCCCTAGGGAGGAGCTACGAGCAGTACTTC. It translates to CASSIALGRSYEQYF.

The chain employs TRBV28 and TRBJ2-1; TRBD2 might be the D (5 bases). CDR1 MDHEN and CDR2 SYDVKM come from the germline V gene. The CDR3 loop spans 12 amino acids. With 5 bases removed from V and 6 bases from J, the gap between germline ends came to 8 bases. CDR3 in amino acids: CASSQRINEQFF. The CDR3 DNA is TGTGCCAGCAGTCAGCGGATCAATGAGCAGTTCTTC.

V is TRBV23-1 and J is TRBJ2-2; D gene unclear. TRBV23-1 is sorted into the ORF group, with uncertain function. Trimming stripped 10 bases from V and 4 bases from J, with 13 bases between. This CDR3 region has 13 residues. The CDR3 region is CAINPPGTGELFF. In nucleotides, the CDR3 is TGCGCCATCAACCCCCCGGGCACCGGGGAGCTGTTTTTT.

In this sample, this clone turned up a few times. This chain connects TRBV5-4 to TRBJ2-3, with 9 nucleotides matching TRBD2. The V and J ends lost 3 bases and 1 base, in that order; junction bases with no gene match: 6. CDR1 is SGHNT, CDR2 YYREEE, per germline (reference sequence). CDR3 length: 16 amino acids. The CDR3 bases are TGTGCCAGCAGCTCCCAGCGGGGGGCGGGCACAGATACGCAGTATTTT. Amino acid sequence: CASSSQRGAGTDTQYF. Supplemented by reference TRBV5-4 and TRBJ2-3, the full variable domain reads ETGVTQSPTHLIKTRGQQVTLRCSSQSGHNTVSWYQQALGQGPQFIFQYYREEENGRGNFPPRFSGLQFPNYSSELNVNALELDDSALYLCASSSQRGAGTDTQYFGPGTRLTVL.

This clone has just one count. The chain is built from TRBV4-3 and TRBJ2-3; 8 positions match TRBD1. V dropped 1 base and J dropped 8; count of bases not matched to a gene: 5. The germline V gene encodes CDR1 LGHNA and CDR2 YSLEER. The CDR3 runs 14 residues. CDR3 region: CASSQAMDRATQYF. CDR3 nucleotide sequence: TGCGCCAGCAGCCAAGCCATGGACAGGGCTACGCAGTATTTT.